The 30 T cell receptor beta chains reported below all come from one sample, sequenced in a study of regulatory T cells in long-lasting Graves disease. Time point described: persistent/refractory GD, antithyroid drugs over 5 years with positive TRAb. RNA extracted from PBMCs served as the sequencing template. The TCR beta library used iRepertoire HTBI primers with Arm-PCR amplification of CDR3. TCRdb called the multiplex PCR reads again in MiXCR, with one record for every CDR3 protein. The sample includes roughly 360,000 distinct CDR3 sequences, approximately 25% of them seen just once. The sample in question was peripheral blood mononuclear cells (PBMCs), obtained when the disease was refractory, from a patient treated with antithyroid drugs. Receptors were obtained from a woman between 40 and 55 years old with Graves disease.

Comments on this clonotype: A read error is possible here, since a much larger clone lies one base away. The gene calls are TRBV3-1 and TRBJ2-5; 9 bases are a match to TRBD1. V dropped 6 bases and J dropped 3; count of bases not matched to a gene: 5. Germline V gene lookup returns CDR1 LGHDT and CDR2 YNNKEL (reference sequence). The CDR3 totals 14 residues. CDR3 loop: CASSWTGEEETQYF. CDR3 bases: TGTGCCAGCAGTTGGACAGGGGAGGAAGAGACCCAGTACTTC.

This clonotype was observed many times. The chain has TRBV28 and TRBJ2-1; 10 bases match TRBD2. From germline, CDR1 is MDHEN and CDR2 SYDVKM. CDR3 length: 20 amino acids. V gave up 5 bases and J gave up 6 bases; unmatched junction bases: 22. CDR3 in DNA: TGTGCCAGCAGTCCCTCTATAATAACAGGCCCGGGACTAGCGACCAATGAGCAGTTCTTC. This encodes CASSPSIITGPGLATNEQFF.

The chain combines TRBV5-6 with TRBJ2-7; the D call may be TRBD1 or TRBD2 (5 bases each). The ends were cut back, 1 base at V and 0 bases at J, with 14 bases in the middle. The CDR3 contains 16 residues. Germline lookup yields CDR1 SGHDT and CDR2 YYEEEE. The CDR3 is CASSLKWGYLSYEQYF. The DNA of the CDR3 is TGTGCCAGCAGCTTGAAGTGGGGGTACCTCTCCTACGAGCAGTACTTC.

This clonotype has a handful of counts. The genes are TRBV27 and TRBJ2-7; D remains ambiguous. Germline V CDR1 and CDR2: MNHEY, SMNVEV (reference sequence). Trimming removed 2 bases from V and 0 bases from J, with 8 bases in between. This CDR3 is 14 amino acids long. CDR3 nucleotide sequence: TGTGCCAGCAGTTTAGTCTGGAGCTCCTACGAGCAGTACTTC. Residues: CASSLVWSSYEQYF.

This clonotype was found once. This clone may be a read error of a much larger clone one base away. The genes are TRBV2 and TRBJ2-2; D is ambiguous. The V gene lost 7 bases and the J gene lost 3 bases, with 6 bases spanning the gap. This CDR3 is 12 amino acids long. Germline V gene data show CDR1 as SNHLY and CDR2 as FYNNEI. This CDR3 is CASKKDTGELFF. In nucleotides, the CDR3 is TGTGCCAGCAAAAAGGACACCGGGGAGCTGTTTTTT.

This clonotype was seen a few times. The chain has TRBV19 and TRBJ1-1; D is unclear. Trimming shortened V by 2 bases and J by 0 bases, and 4 bases separated the two germline ends. The CDR3 has 13 residues. CDR1 LNHDA and CDR2 SQIVND come from the germline V gene (reference sequence). The CDR3 DNA follows: TGTGCCAGTAGTATAAACTTGAACACTGAAGCTTTCTTT. Protein: CASSINLNTEAFF.

This clonotype was seen at least ten times. DNA for the CDR3: TGTGCCAGCAGGAATTTTGGGGGGGCAGACACTGAAGCTTTCTTT. This translates into CASRNFGGADTEAFF. The chain has TRBV6-1 and TRBJ1-1, with D perhaps matching TRBD1 (6 bases). The CDR3 length is 15 residues. Between the trimmed V and J ends, which lost 6 bases and 3 bases, there was a span of 17 bases. Germline CDR1 reads MNHNS; CDR2 reads SASEGT.

This clonotype was seen ten or more times. V usage is TRBV20-1 and J usage is TRBJ1-5; D uncertain. Germline V gives CDR1 DFQATT, CDR2 SNEGSKA (reference sequence). The CDR3 extends over 13 amino acids. V lost 2 bases and J lost 4, with 9 bases in between. CDR3 sequence: CSARPDRNQPQHF. The CDR3 DNA reads TGCAGTGCTAGACCTGATAGGAATCAGCCCCAGCATTTT.

For this clonotype: As the CDR3 is not closed by the conserved phenylalanine or tryptophan, this likely results from a read error. The rearrangement links TRBV2 to TRBJ2-4; D gene uncertain. The J call may not be correct, given that the DNA end is closer to TRBJ2-5. The CDR3 loop spans 13 amino acids. The germline gives CDR1 SNHLY, CDR2 FYNNEI. The CDR3 region is CASSAWALETQYL. CDR3 bases: TGTGCCAGCAGTGCCTGGGCTCTGGAGACCCAGTACCTC.

Comments on this clonotype: Its ends do not fully match the called genes, so a read error is possible. The chain uses TRBV5-1 and TRBJ2-2; D may be TRBD1 (9 bases). Looked up from germline, CDR1 is SGHRS and CDR2 is YFSETQ. The CDR3 runs to 15 residues. The CDR3 is CAGSGGQGNTGELFF. The CDR3 region has the DNA TGCGCCGGCAGCGGGGGACAGGGGAACACCGGGGAGCTGTTTTTT.

Of note for this clonotype: A far larger clone is only one base removed, so a read error is likely. The chain joins TRBV27 to TRBJ1-4; D gene uncertain. Trimming removed 8 bases at V and 7 bases at J, with 8 bases between. Germline V CDR1 and CDR2: MNHEY, SMNVEV (reference sequence). This CDR3 contains 11 residues. Here the CDR3 DNA reads TGTGCCAGCGGAGCCGGTGAAAAACTGTTTTTT. This gives the protein CASGAGEKLFF.

The V and J genes are TRBV29-1 and TRBJ2-1; no reliable D call. Germline V gene data show CDR1 as SQVTM and CDR2 as ANQGSEA. Between the trimmed V and J ends, which lost 4 bases and 5 bases, there was a span of 3 bases. The CDR3 has 10 residues. The CDR3 loop is CSVANNEQFF. The CDR3 nucleotides read TGCAGCGTTGCTAACAATGAGCAGTTCTTC.

This clonotype showed up just a few times. This chain joins TRBV15 and TRBJ1-1; TRBD1 is a possible D gene (5 bases). The ends were cut back, 3 bases at V and 0 bases at J, with 8 bases in the middle. CDR1 is LNHNV, CDR2 YYDKDF, per germline (reference sequence). The CDR3 runs to 14 residues. CDR3 DNA sequence: TGTGCCACCAGCAGCTCAGGGCTGAACACTGAAGCTTTCTTT. It is translated as CATSSSGLNTEAFF. The whole variable domain, remainder taken from reference TRBV15 and TRBJ1-1, is DAMVIQNPRYQVTQFGKPVTLSCSQTLNHNVMYWYQQKSSQAPKLLFHYYDKDFNNEADTPDNFQSRRPNTSFCFLDIRSPGLGDTAMYLCATSSSGLNTEAFFGQGTRLTVV.

CDR3 sequence (DNA): TGTGCCACCAGCAGAGCCGTTCGGGACAGAGAATTCTACGAGCAGTACTTC. This codes for CATSRAVRDREFYEQYF. This chain joins TRBV15 and TRBJ2-7; TRBD1 agrees at 7 bases. J gave up 3 bases and V 1 base, and 12 bases lay outside the gene matches. The CDR3 is 17 amino acids. Germline values: CDR1 LNHNV, CDR2 YYDKDF (reference sequence).

The rearrangement links TRBV5-1 to TRBJ2-7; weak D call: TRBD1 (6 bases). V was clipped by 4 bases and J by 2 bases, with 13 bases between them. This CDR3 contains 14 residues. Germline values: CDR1 SGHRS, CDR2 YFSETQ. DNA of the CDR3: TGCGCCAGCAGCGCCGGACAGCCCGCCTACGAGCAGTACTTC. This translates into CASSAGQPAYEQYF.

This clonotype was detected ten times or more. This chain links TRBV28 with TRBJ2-2; 8 positions agree with TRBD2. The germline V gene encodes CDR1 MDHEN and CDR2 SYDVKM. The CDR3 is made up of 16 amino acids. V trimming: 4 bases; J trimming: 5 bases; junction bases outside the gene matches: 9. Here the CDR3 reads CASSSIAGRKTGELFF. The CDR3 DNA sequence: TGTGCCAGCAGTTCTATAGCGGGACGGAAGACCGGGGAGCTGTTTTTT.

This clonotype appeared a few times. The chain recombines TRBV5-6 with TRBJ2-4; tentative D call: TRBD1 (6 bases). The end of the DNA aligns better with TRBJ2-5, so the J call may be wrong. The CDR3 runs 15 residues. Germline V lookup: CDR1 SGHDT, CDR2 YYEEEE. The CDR3, as DNA: TGTGCCAGCAGCTTAACAGGGAACCTACAGGAGACCCAGTACTTC. It is translated as CASSLTGNLQETQYF.

This clonotype was picked up many times. V gene TRBV28 combines with J gene TRBJ2-5, with D perhaps TRBD1 (6 bases). Per the germline V gene, CDR1 is MDHEN and CDR2 is SYDVKM. The CDR3 runs to 14 residues. V was clipped by 3 bases and J by 5 bases, with 13 bases between them. For the CDR3, the DNA is TGTGCCAGCAGTTTTGGGGACATTGGGGAGACCCAGTACTTC. Translated, it gives CASSFGDIGETQYF.

This clonotype appeared many times. The CDR3 DNA sequence: TGTGCCAGCACGGGTTATGGCTACACCTTC. Translated: CASTGYGYTF. The chain has TRBV28 and TRBJ1-2; D remains unclear. In germline, CDR1 is MDHEN, CDR2 SYDVKM. CDR3 length equals 10 residues. The V end lost 7 bases, the J end lost 5 bases, and 5 bases lay between the germline ends.

The chain uses TRBV7-9 and TRBJ2-7; D not resolved. CDR3 length: 14 residues. V lost 1 base to trimming and J lost 4 bases, with 11 bases between them. The germline V gene has CDR1 SEHNR and CDR2 FQNEAQ (reference sequence). CDR3 sequence: CASSLDQHSYEQYF. The CDR3 nucleotides are TGTGCCAGCAGCTTAGACCAACACTCTTACGAGCAGTACTTC.

In its sample, this clonotype was seen many times. One end of the junction does not line up with germline, which may come from a read error. The V and J genes are TRBV10-2 and TRBJ2-7, with D perhaps matching TRBD2 (6 bases). The CDR3 sequence is 14 residues long. Germline V gives CDR1 WSHSY, CDR2 SAAADI. The CDR3 reads CASSSGLSSYEQYF. In nucleotides, the CDR3 is TGTGCCAGCAGCTCGGGACTTTCCTCCTACGAGCAGTACTTC.

The J gene is TRBJ2-5, the V gene TRBV5-4; D is ambiguous. The germline V and J ends were trimmed by 1 base and 5 bases, with 12 bases remaining between them. This CDR3 contains 14 residues. Looked up from germline, CDR1 is SGHNT and CDR2 is YYREEE (reference sequence). Written as DNA, the CDR3 is TGTGCCAGCAGCTTGTTCTCGTTGCGGGAGACCCAGTACTTC. Translating gives CASSLFSLRETQYF.

This clonotype was picked up many times. The chain employs TRBV28 and TRBJ1-3; 7 bases line up with TRBD1. Germline CDR1 is MDHEN and CDR2 is SYDVKM. The CDR3 totals 15 residues. Trimming at V came to 6 bases and at J to 3 bases, leaving 8 bases not matched to a gene. CDR3 in DNA: TGTGCCAGCAGAACTACAGGGGTGGTTGGAAACACCATATATTTT. This sequence encodes CASRTTGVVGNTIYF. Full variable domain (rest looked up from reference TRBV28 and TRBJ1-3): DVKVTQSSRYLVKRTGEKVFLECVQDMDHENMFWYRQDPGLGLRLIYFSYDVKMKEKGDIPEGYSVSREKKERFSLILESASTNQTSMYLCASRTTGVVGNTIYFGEGSWLTVV.

In this sample, this clonotype turned up a few times. The chain recombines TRBV7-9 with TRBJ2-7; D remains unclear. This CDR3 has 11 residues. Germline values: CDR1 SEHNR, CDR2 FQNEAQ (reference sequence). Trimming stripped 3 bases from V and 7 bases from J, with 7 bases between. CDR3 coding DNA: TGTGCCAGCAGCTTCAGTTTGGAGCAGTACTTC. It yields the protein CASSFSLEQYF.

This clonotype has only a few counts. CDR3 bases: TGTGCCAGCTATACCCTTTGGACAGGACACTATGGCTACACCTTC. Residues: CASYTLWTGHYGYTF. V gene TRBV6-2 or TRBV6-3 combines with J gene TRBJ1-2; 7 bases align to TRBD1. The CDR3 runs to 15 residues. Germline CDR1 is MNHEY and CDR2 is SVGEGT. J lost 3 bases, V lost 8 bases, and 12 bases had no gene match.

Details on this clonotype: This may be a read error: a much more frequent sequence differs by one nucleotide. The chain links TRBV7-9 to TRBJ2-7; D gene unclear. Germline CDR1 SEHNR, CDR2 FQNEAQ (reference sequence). This CDR3 spans 11 amino acids. This chain's CDR3 is CAGSLRDEQYF. CDR3 DNA: TGTGCCGGCAGCTTACGGGACGAGCAGTACTTC. The whole variable domain, remainder taken from reference TRBV7-9 and TRBJ2-7, is DTGVSQNPRHKITKRGQNVTFRCDPISEHNRLYWYRQTLGQGPEFLTYFQNEAQLEKSRLLSDRFSAERPKGSFSTLEIQRTEQGDSAMYLCAGSLRDEQYFGPGTRLTVT.

This chain joins TRBV20-1 and TRBJ2-7, with D maybe TRBD2 (6 bases). The CDR3 is made up of 15 amino acids. From germline, CDR1 is DFQATT and CDR2 SNEGSKA (reference sequence). The V and J ends lost 0 bases and 0 bases respectively, with 12 bases between them. This CDR3 reads CSARDRGGLSYEQYF. CDR3 DNA: TGCAGTGCTAGAGATCGGGGAGGACTCTCCTACGAGCAGTACTTC.

This clonotype was counted between two and nine times. V and J are TRBV29-1 and TRBJ2-7; possible D gene TRBD2, 6 bases. The CDR3 is 14 residues long. Trimming took 7 bases from V and 3 from J, leaving 19 bases between them. Germline V gene sequence: CDR1 SQVTM, CDR2 ANQGSEA. The CDR3 spells CSAKTVGGIYEQYF. CDR3 coding DNA: TGCAGCGCAAAGACAGTGGGAGGAATCTACGAGCAGTACTTC.

The genes are TRBV7-3 and TRBJ2-5; D assignment may be TRBD1 or TRBD2 (5 bases each). There are 14 residues in the CDR3. CDR1 is SGHTA, CDR2 FQGTGA, per germline. V was trimmed by 5 bases and J by 1 base, leaving 11 bases between them. DNA for the CDR3: TGTGCCAGCAGCCGGGACCAACCCCAAGAGACCCAGTACTTC. As protein: CASSRDQPQETQYF.

This clonotype has a count of ten or more. The V gene is TRBV6-2 or TRBV6-3, the J gene TRBJ1-1; 7 bases match TRBD1. The germline CDR1 and CDR2 sequences are MNHEY and SVGEGT. The ends lost 2 bases at V and 8 bases at J; junction bases unmatched: 8. This CDR3 region has 14 residues. The CDR3 region has the DNA TGTGCCAGCAGTTACGACGGACAGGTTAACGAAGCTTTCTTT. Translation: CASSYDGQVNEAFF.